Reported below is one T cell receptor beta chain. Trimming at V came to 4 bases and at J to 7 bases, leaving 8 bases not matched to a gene. CDR3 length equals 15 residues. Germline V gives CDR1 KGHSH, CDR2 LQKENI. The data were produced by immunoSEQ multiplex PCR, yet TCRdb's version contains in-frame clones alone and is incomplete. The data contain 95,000 to 150,000 clones, around nine tenths of them singletons. This sample is drawn from a study of cytomegalovirus exposure and HLA in healthy donors. Sequences were obtained from PBMCs. The chain has TRBV18 and TRBJ2-3, with 10 positions matching TRBD1. This TCR came from a woman under 30 in good health and CMV-seronegative. The CDR3 DNA follows: TGTGCCAGCTCACGGGACAGGGGTGTGGTCAATACGCAGTATTTT. Amino acid sequence: CASSRDRGVVNTQYF.